Each of the 29 T cell receptor beta chains below was sequenced from the same sample in a study of tumor T cells in aggressive B-cell lymphoma (dated by TCRdb to about 2017). Receptor amplification or capture employed the immunoSEQ multiplex PCR assay. Drawn from immuneACCESS, this table holds only the in-frame rearrangements with V and J called that TCRdb kept. Clones are partly lost; checked studies trace under half to an unresolved V gene and leave the rest unexplained. The table for this sample lists several thousand clones; 90% to 95% of them were counted only once. The biggest ten clones account for 2% to 3% of the sample. Sequences were obtained from tumor tissue. The receptors derive from an adult with diffuse large B cell lymphoma.

The chain combines TRBV7-9 with TRBJ2-5; D is possibly TRBD2 (5 bases). The V gene lost 3 bases and the J gene lost 7 bases, with 9 bases spanning the gap. The CDR3 is 12 amino acids. Looked up from germline, CDR1 is SEHNR and CDR2 is FQNEAQ (reference sequence). CDR3 in DNA: TGTGCCAGCAGCTTCCCCGGAGGGACCCAGTACTTC. Its translation is CASSFPGGTQYF.

A remark on this clone: Other DNA sequences from this sample encode an identical CDR3 as well. CDR3 residues: CAISEVGVAEAFF. The DNA of the CDR3 is TGTGCCATCAGTGAGGTAGGGGTGGCTGAAGCTTTCTTT. The rearrangement joins TRBV10-3 to TRBJ1-1, with D possibly TRBD1 on 5 matching bases. Per the germline V gene, CDR1 is ENHRY and CDR2 is SYGVKD. V lost 2 bases, J lost 6 bases, and 10 bases lay in between. The CDR3 is 13 residues long.

The chain has TRBV5-6 and TRBJ2-7, with TRBD2 identical over 9 bases. Losses at the gene ends were 2 bases for V and 5 bases for J; bases not matched to a gene: 11. Germline CDR1 is SGHDT and CDR2 is YYEEEE. The CDR3 extends over 16 amino acids. The CDR3 is CASSFAVGLAGDEQYF. The CDR3 bases are TGTGCCAGCAGCTTCGCGGTCGGTTTAGCGGGAGACGAGCAGTACTTC.

The V gene is TRBV28, the J gene TRBJ1-3, with TRBD1 matching 7 bases. The CDR3 totals 16 residues. Trimming at V came to 8 bases and at J to 4 bases, leaving 14 bases not matched to a gene. Per the germline V gene, CDR1 is MDHEN and CDR2 is SYDVKM. The CDR3 spells CASGMVRGRFGNTIYF. For the CDR3, the DNA is TGTGCCAGCGGAATGGTGAGGGGGCGCTTCGGAAACACCATATATTTT.

The chain combines TRBV10-3 with TRBJ2-7, with D uncertain. Deletions cut 10 bases from V and 5 bases from J, with 15 bases between. CDR3 length: 12 residues. Germline CDR1 and CDR2: ENHRY and SYGVKD. CDR3 region: CATETGAHEQYF. The CDR3 DNA follows: TGTGCCACCGAGACTGGAGCTCACGAGCAGTACTTC.

The chain has TRBV9 and TRBJ2-7; D gene ambiguous. Germline loops: CDR1 SGDLS, CDR2 YYNGEE. The CDR3 has 14 residues. V lost 0 bases, J lost 0 bases, and 7 bases lay in between. CDR3 loop: CASSVGGYSYEQYF. In DNA, the CDR3 is TGTGCCAGCAGCGTAGGCGGATACTCCTACGAGCAGTACTTC.

The CDR3 loop reads CASSQVSWHEQFF. CDR3 bases: TGCGCCAGCAGCCAAGTTTCCTGGCATGAGCAGTTCTTC. V gene TRBV4-3 combines with J gene TRBJ2-1; unclear D gene. Germline V CDR1 and CDR2: LGHNA, YSLEER. The germline V and J ends were trimmed by 1 base and 8 bases, with 9 bases remaining between them. The length of the CDR3 is 13 residues.

This chain uses TRBV14 with TRBJ1-3; 9 positions match TRBD1. CDR1 SGHDN and CDR2 FVKESK come from the germline V gene. The V segment lost 4 bases and the J segment 0 bases; nucleotides outside the gene matches: 4. The CDR3 length is 16 residues. In nucleotides, the CDR3 is TGTGCCAGCAGCCCCGGGACAGGGCTCTCTGGAAACACCATATATTTT. It is translated as CASSPGTGLSGNTIYF.

The chain carries TRBV18 and TRBJ2-7, with D tentatively TRBD1 (6 bases). Per germline, CDR1 KGHSH and CDR2 LQKENI. The CDR3 contains 14 residues. V lost 4 bases and J 5 bases, leaving 15 bases between the germline ends. The CDR3 DNA sequence: TGTGCCAGCTCACAGGGACAAAGCCGGAACGAGCAGTACTTC. Translated, it gives CASSQGQSRNEQYF.

The V and J genes are TRBV5-4 and TRBJ2-4, with 9 bases lining up with TRBD1. This CDR3 is 14 amino acids long. Per germline, CDR1 SGHNT and CDR2 YYREEE (reference sequence). Unmatched junction bases numbered 8, after V lost 4 bases and J lost 9 bases. The CDR3 region has the DNA TGTGCCAGCAGCCCTAGGACAGGGGAGGTCATTCAGTACTTC. It translates to CASSPRTGEVIQYF.

The J gene is TRBJ2-7, the V gene TRBV19, with 8 positions matching TRBD2. The CDR3 runs to 13 residues. Looked up from germline, CDR1 is LNHDA and CDR2 is SQIVND (reference sequence). V was pared by 5 bases and J by 6 bases, with 6 bases of the junction left unmatched. CDR3 sequence reads: CASSLSGIGEQYF. CDR3 nucleotides: TGTGCCAGTAGTCTTAGCGGGATTGGCGAGCAGTACTTC. The full variable domain, with the rest looked up from reference TRBV19 and TRBJ2-7, is DGGITQSPKYLFRKEGQNVTLSCEQNLNHDAMYWYRQDPGQGLRLIYYSQIVNDFQKGDIAEGYSVSREKKESFPLTVTSAQKNPTAFYLCASSLSGIGEQYFGPGTRLTVT.

This clone was detected a few times. The chain joins TRBV5-4 to TRBJ2-7; 8 nucleotides agree with TRBD1. The V and J ends lost 3 bases and 4 bases, in that order; junction bases with no gene match: 3. In germline, CDR1 is SGHNT, CDR2 YYREEE (reference sequence). This CDR3 contains 13 residues. CDR3 sequence: CASSSDRGYEQYF. Written as DNA, the CDR3 is TGTGCCAGCAGCTCCGACAGGGGTTACGAGCAGTACTTC.

The gene calls are TRBV14 and TRBJ2-3; no definite D call. This CDR3 spans 13 amino acids. V lost 2 bases and J lost 3, with 6 bases in between. Per germline, CDR1 SGHDN and CDR2 FVKESK. The CDR3: CASSQRLTDTQYF. In DNA form, the CDR3 reads TGTGCCAGCAGCCAAAGACTTACAGATACGCAGTATTTT.

The chain recombines TRBV10-3 with TRBJ1-1; 7 nucleotides line up with TRBD1. J lost 4 bases, V lost 5 bases, and 7 bases had no gene match. Looked up from germline, CDR1 is ENHRY and CDR2 is SYGVKD. The CDR3 is 14 amino acids. The CDR3 is CAISRDSGGTEAFF. The CDR3, as DNA: TGTGCCATCAGTCGGGACAGCGGGGGCACTGAAGCTTTCTTT.

This chain uses TRBV11-2 with TRBJ1-6, with 10 nucleotides matching TRBD1. The CDR3 is made up of 16 amino acids. V gave up 4 bases and J gave up 7 bases; unmatched junction bases: 7. CDR1 SGHAT and CDR2 FQNNGV come from the germline V gene. DNA of the CDR3: TGTGCCAGCAGCTCCCGGGACAGGGGATACAATTCACCCCTCCACTTT. Residues: CASSSRDRGYNSPLHF.

The chain combines TRBV2 with TRBJ2-3; 9 nucleotides align to TRBD2. The V gene's germline CDR1 is SNHLY and CDR2 FYNNEI. The CDR3 has 14 amino acids. V was clipped by 5 bases and J by 1 base; unmatched bases: 1. The CDR3, as DNA: TGTGCCAGCAGTTTAGCGGGAGGCACAGATACGCAGTATTTT. Translated, it gives CASSLAGGTDTQYF. Supplemented by reference TRBV2 and TRBJ2-3, the full variable domain reads EPEVTQTPSHQVTQMGQEVILRCVPISNHLYFYWYRQILGQKVEFLVSFYNNEISEKSEIFDDQFSVERPDGSNFTLKIRSTKLEDSAMYFCASSLAGGTDTQYFGPGTRLTVL.

The chain couples TRBV21-1 to TRBJ2-5; the D call in the table, TRBD1, was not verified against the DNA. TRBV21-1 is flagged as a pseudogene. CDR3 size: 18 residues. The CDR3 protein is CASSSEALTGLRQETQYF. CDR3 nucleotide sequence: TGTGCCAGCAGCTCCGAGGCCCTGACAGGGCTGCGGCAAGAGACCCAGTACTTC.

This clone occurred a few times. This sequence joins TRBV13 and TRBJ2-5; 9 bases map to TRBD1. The junction had 7 bases not matched to a gene; V was cut back by 5 bases and J by 6 bases. Looked up from germline, CDR1 is PRHDT and CDR2 is FYEKMQ (reference sequence). CDR3 length: 14 amino acids. The CDR3 loop is CASSPGTGSKTQYF. The CDR3 region has the DNA TGTGCCAGCAGCCCGGGGACAGGGTCAAAGACCCAGTACTTC.

V is TRBV18 and J is TRBJ2-3; 9 bases map to TRBD2. CDR3 length equals 16 residues. The V gene end was trimmed by 0 bases and the J gene end by 0 bases; junction bases not matched to a gene: 1. Germline V CDR1 and CDR2: KGHSH, LQKENI. This CDR3 reads CASSPPSGRSTDTQYF. The CDR3 DNA reads TGTGCCAGCTCACCACCTAGCGGGAGAAGCACAGATACGCAGTATTTT. Combining the CDR3 with reference TRBV18 and TRBJ2-3 gives the whole variable domain NAGVMQNPRHLVRRRGQEARLRCSPMKGHSHVYWYRQLPEEGLKFMVYLQKENIIDESGMPKERFSAEFPKEGPSILRIQQVVRGDSAAYFCASSPPSGRSTDTQYFGPGTRLTVL.

This clone appeared a single time. This chain joins TRBV6-6 and TRBJ1-3, with D hard to call. Germline V gives CDR1 MNHNY, CDR2 SVGAGI (reference sequence). The CDR3 has 12 amino acids. V lost 6 bases, J lost 4 bases, and 7 bases lay in between. The CDR3: CASSTTGNTIYF. The CDR3 DNA is TGTGCCAGCAGCACTACCGGAAACACCATATATTTT.

The chain combines TRBV5-1 with TRBJ2-6; 9 bases match TRBD2. Germline assignment: CDR1 SGHRS and CDR2 YFSETQ. The V and J ends lost 2 bases and 4 bases, in that order; junction bases with no gene match: 4. The CDR3 contains 16 residues. The DNA for the CDR3 is TGCGCCAGCAGCTTAGCGGGAGGAGGAGGGGCCAACGTCCTGACTTTC. It specifies CASSLAGGGGANVLTF.

This rearrangement joins TRBV9 to TRBJ1-1; D uncertain. Deletions cut 3 bases from V and 4 bases from J, with 7 bases between. The CDR3 length is 12 residues. Germline CDR1 and CDR2: SGDLS and YYNGEE. CDR3 DNA: TGTGCCAGCAGCGCGGGATTCACTGAAGCTTTCTTT. It encodes CASSAGFTEAFF.

This chain joins TRBV19 and TRBJ1-2; D possibly corresponds to TRBD1 (5 bases). CDR3 length equals 15 residues. The germline gives CDR1 LNHDA, CDR2 SQIVND (reference sequence). V lost 8 bases and J lost 8, with 24 bases in between. CDR3 sequence reads: CASDDKGKRLYGYTF. The CDR3 DNA reads TGTGCCAGTGACGACAAGGGGAAGAGGTTATACGGCTACACCTTC.

The chain has TRBV14 and TRBJ1-2, with D perhaps matching TRBD1 (6 bases). The CDR3 consists of 13 residues. V lost 4 bases, J lost 7 bases, and 13 bases lay in between. Germline values: CDR1 SGHDN, CDR2 FVKESK. The DNA of the CDR3 is TGTGCCAGCAGCCTCCACACAGGGTTTGGCTACACCTTC. Protein sequence: CASSLHTGFGYTF.

This chain connects TRBV5-1 to TRBJ1-2, with 9 nucleotides matching TRBD1. Losses at the gene ends were 1 base for V and 14 bases for J; bases not matched to a gene: 6. CDR1 is SGHRS and CDR2 is YFSETQ in the germline V gene. This CDR3 region has 12 residues. This chain's CDR3 is CASSLTGGFFTF. As DNA, the CDR3 is TGCGCCAGCAGCTTGACAGGGGGCTTTTTTACCTTC.

The chain has TRBV13 and TRBJ2-7, with a possible D match to TRBD2 (5 bases). The CDR3 loop spans 12 amino acids. V was clipped by 0 bases and J by 9 bases, with 9 bases between them. CDR1 is PRHDT, CDR2 FYEKMQ, per germline (reference sequence). In DNA form, the CDR3 reads TGTGCCAGCAGCTTAGGCTTCGGAGGGCAGTACTTC. Its translation: CASSLGFGGQYF. Looking up the rest from reference TRBV13 and TRBJ2-7 gives the full variable domain: AAGVIQSPRHLIKEKRETATLKCYPIPRHDTVYWYQQGPGQDPQFLISFYEKMQSDKGSIPDRFSAQQFSDYHSELNMSSLELGDSALYFCASSLGFGGQYFGPGTRLTVT.

The chain links TRBV11-2 to TRBJ2-1; 10 positions agree with TRBD2. Trimming cost V 7 bases and J 9 bases; bases outside gene matches: 12. The CDR3 runs 15 residues. From germline, CDR1 is SGHAT and CDR2 FQNNGV. The DNA of the CDR3 is TGTGCCAGCACCAACCAGGGAGCGGGAGGGCCTGAGCAGTTCTTC. Its translation: CASTNQGAGGPEQFF.

The chain joins TRBV7-6 to TRBJ2-7, with 9 nucleotides matching TRBD2. CDR3 size: 15 residues. Trimming removed 2 bases from V and 2 bases from J; junction bases left unmatched: 4. Germline V gene lookup returns CDR1 SGHVS and CDR2 FNYEAQ. In DNA, the CDR3 is TGTGCCAGCAGCTTACAAGCGGGAGGTCCCTACGAGCAGTACTTC. Its protein product is CASSLQAGGPYEQYF.

This clone has only a few counts. V usage is TRBV29-1 and J usage is TRBJ1-2, with D unresolved. Germline V lookup: CDR1 SQVTM, CDR2 ANQGSEA. Between the trimmed V and J ends, which lost 4 bases and 8 bases, there was a span of 17 bases. CDR3 length: 13 residues. CDR3 region: CSVGSATREGYTF. CDR3 sequence (DNA): TGCAGCGTTGGATCCGCGACCCGGGAGGGCTACACCTTC.